The T cell receptor beta chain described here comes from a study of shared clonotypes between healthy human individuals. Background on the study: A donor's plate count was three for CD4 naive and three for CD4 memory; CD8 naive had two and CD8 memory one.

As concerns this clone: No antigen is known for it.

Germline CDR1 is KGHSH and CDR2 is LQKENI. This CDR3 spans 17 amino acids. The V and J ends lost 2 bases and 5 bases, in that order; junction bases with no gene match: 13. Each subset's genomic DNA was split evenly across several immunoSEQ plates. Libraries were prepared by immunoSEQ multiplex PCR; TCRdb keeps only in-frame clonotypes and omits some of them. The sample holds around 750,000 clones, about 74% seen once. Study outcomes and limitations: All-four-donor shared clonotypes had higher generation probabilities than non-shared clonotypes did. Naive subsets generally had larger estimated richness than memory subsets.

The chain recombines TRBV18 with TRBJ2-5; 8 bases line up with TRBD2. Sequenced sample: memory CD4+ T cells sorted from blood. Regarding subset: CD45RA-negative fraction. This receptor was obtained from a woman aged 25-40 years in good health. DNA for the CDR3: TGTGCCAGCTCACCAGGTGGTAGCGGGAAAGTCTGGGAGACCCAGTACTTC. Its protein product is CASSPGGSGKVWETQYF.